This TCR beta chain was observed in a study of shared clonotypes between healthy human individuals. On the study more broadly: Contributing individuals were two females and three males aged 18 to 49. There were three CD4 naive, three CD4 memory, two CD8 naive and one CD8 memory plates per donor.

Data came from immunoSEQ multiplex PCR; TCRdb stores just in-frame clones and leaves some out. This sample has over 700,000 clones, with 55% to 80% found just once. Germline V lookup: CDR1 SGHRS, CDR2 YFSETQ. CDR3 length: 14 residues. V lost 5 bases to trimming and J lost 1 base, with 12 bases between them. Those who donated were healthy HIV-negative adults, with no recent acute infections or vaccinations reported. The sequencing sample was made of memory CD4+ T cells sorted from blood. The subset is: CD45RA-negative fraction. The V and J genes are TRBV5-1 and TRBJ1-1; D is ambiguous. The sequence was obtained from a woman aged 25 to 39 in good health. This CDR3 is CASRRSLENTEAFF. CDR3 nucleotide sequence: TGCGCCAGCAGAAGATCCCTAGAGAACACTGAAGCTTTCTTT.